The 8 T cell receptor beta chains below were found in one sample sequenced in a study of radiation and T cells in renal cell carcinoma (dated by TCRdb to the early 2020s). The time point label on this specimen signifies: baseline pretreatment blood. The treatment or condition tag for this specimen amounts to: 15 Gy SBRT to primary tumor, nephrectomy 4 weeks later. Libraries came from the immunoSEQ multiplex PCR assay. TCRdb limited this immuneACCESS table to in-frame rearrangements with V and J called. A share of clones is missing; checked studies link under half to unresolved V genes, and the rest is unexplained. This sample gives about 130,000 clones in total; around 83% of them show up just once. The ten largest clonotypes hold less than 3.5% of the sample. This material consisted of blood, taken from a patient whose treatment included radiotherapy and nephrectomy. These receptors came from a woman between 55 and 75 years old with renal cell carcinoma.

This chain joins TRBV4-3 and TRBJ2-5; D may correspond to TRBD1 or TRBD2 (5 bases each). Per germline, CDR1 LGHNA and CDR2 YSLEER. V lost 4 bases to trimming and J lost 2 bases, with 17 bases between them. The CDR3 is made up of 16 amino acids. The CDR3 spells CASSPGSRMTQETQYF. The CDR3 bases are TGCGCCAGCAGCCCAGGGAGCCGTATGACGCAAGAGACCCAGTACTTC.

The chain uses TRBV7-2 and TRBJ2-1; the match to TRBD2 covers 12 bases. V lost 7 bases and J lost 9; bases outside the gene matches: 7. In germline, CDR1 is SGHTA, CDR2 FQGNSA. This CDR3 spans 14 amino acids. CDR3 nucleotides: TGTGCCAGCAACCTAGCGGGGGGGCCGAGTGAGCAGTTCTTC. Translating gives CASNLAGGPSEQFF.

This clone was found a few times. The rearrangement uses TRBV9 and TRBJ1-2; D gene ambiguous. This CDR3 region has 13 residues. Trimming took off 3 bases at V and 4 bases at J, with 10 bases between the two ends. CDR1 and CDR2 from the germline V gene are SGDLS and YYNGEE. CDR3 DNA sequence: TGTGCCAGCAGCGACGGCCAGCTCTATGGCTACACCTTC. Residues: CASSDGQLYGYTF. Variable domain in full (rest from reference TRBV9 and TRBJ1-2): DSGVTQTPKHLITATGQRVTLRCSPRSGDLSVYWYQQSLDQGLQFLIQYYNGEERAKGNILERFSAQQFPDLHSELNLSSLELGDSALYFCASSDGQLYGYTFGSGTRLTVV.

The V and J genes are TRBV14 and TRBJ2-5; D unresolved. The assigned J gene may be wrong: the sequence end matches TRBJ2-7 better. CDR3 size: 13 residues. Germline V lookup: CDR1 SGHDN, CDR2 FVKESK. The CDR3 bases are TGTGCCAGCAGCCAAGGTATCCGGGACGAGCAGTACTTC. Its protein is CASSQGIRDEQYF.

The CDR3 DNA is TGTGCCATCAGTGAGCGGCAGGGCCTTACTTACGAGCAGTACTTC. It encodes CAISERQGLTYEQYF. The chain is built from TRBV10-3 and TRBJ2-7; D is possibly TRBD1 (5 bases). CDR1 ENHRY and CDR2 SYGVKD come from the germline V gene. V shed 2 bases and J shed 4 bases, with 15 bases lying between them. The CDR3 has 15 residues.

This chain connects TRBV28 to TRBJ1-6; the D is unclear. Germline CDR1 reads MDHEN; CDR2 reads SYDVKM. With 5 bases removed from V and 4 bases from J, the gap between germline ends came to 15 bases. CDR3 size: 16 residues. CDR3 sequence: CASSPLGAHYNSPLHF. In DNA form, the CDR3 reads TGTGCCAGCAGTCCTCTCGGCGCGCATTATAATTCACCCCTCCACTTT.

The V call is TRBV28, the J call TRBJ1-1; 7 positions match TRBD1. In germline, CDR1 is MDHEN, CDR2 SYDVKM. This CDR3 is built from 13 residues. V lost 5 bases, J lost 6 bases, and 6 bases stayed unmatched. The DNA for the CDR3 is TGTGCCAGCAGTAGGGGACAGCTCCCTGAAGCTTTCTTT. Translated, it gives CASSRGQLPEAFF. Using reference TRBV28 and TRBJ1-1 for the parts outside the CDR3, the full variable domain is DVKVTQSSRYLVKRTGEKVFLECVQDMDHENMFWYRQDPGLGLRLIYFSYDVKMKEKGDIPEGYSVSREKKERFSLILESASTNQTSMYLCASSRGQLPEAFFGQGTRLTVV.

The rearrangement links TRBV6-5 to TRBJ1-2; D not resolved. Trimming removed 8 bases at V and 6 bases at J, with 16 bases between. Germline assignment: CDR1 MNHEY and CDR2 SVGAGI. This CDR3 spans 13 amino acids. This chain's CDR3 is CASLSAGGNGYTF. Written as DNA, the CDR3 is TGTGCCAGCCTATCCGCCGGAGGTAATGGCTACACCTTC.